This T cell receptor beta chain emerged from a study of T cell repertoires in cytomegalovirus infection. Across the whole study: It was recently identified HLA-C-restricted and well-studied HLA-B-restricted CMV epitopes that the study used. Public TCR beta signatures provided an indication of both CMV infection and a matching HLA type.

TCRdb independently ran MiXCR on the reads; one entry per CDR3 protein. Of about 920,000 distinct CDR3 sequences in the sample, roughly 31% were seen once. Study conclusions and caveats: CMV-specific HLA-C-restricted TCR beta clonotypes dominated the ex vivo response. Accumulated public TCR beta family frequency recognized individuals carrying CMV together with the relevant HLA.

The CDR3 has 16 residues. CDR1 and CDR2 from the germline V gene are MNHNY and SVGAGI (reference sequence). On this clonotype: Its antigen is not identified. The junction and the germline gene differ at one end; a read error may be behind it.

The sequence was obtained from a human donor in good health (CMV status not recorded). Some clones in this sample may be carry-over from other donors' samples. The chain employs TRBV6-6 and TRBJ1-3; possible D gene TRBD1, 6 bases. The sample here was cultured CD8+ T cells from PBMCs, taken from culture after CMV antigen stimulation. CDR3: CANSYSMDSSGNTIYF. The CDR3 DNA follows: TGTGCCAACAGTTACTCGATGGACAGCTCTGGAAACACCATATATTTT.